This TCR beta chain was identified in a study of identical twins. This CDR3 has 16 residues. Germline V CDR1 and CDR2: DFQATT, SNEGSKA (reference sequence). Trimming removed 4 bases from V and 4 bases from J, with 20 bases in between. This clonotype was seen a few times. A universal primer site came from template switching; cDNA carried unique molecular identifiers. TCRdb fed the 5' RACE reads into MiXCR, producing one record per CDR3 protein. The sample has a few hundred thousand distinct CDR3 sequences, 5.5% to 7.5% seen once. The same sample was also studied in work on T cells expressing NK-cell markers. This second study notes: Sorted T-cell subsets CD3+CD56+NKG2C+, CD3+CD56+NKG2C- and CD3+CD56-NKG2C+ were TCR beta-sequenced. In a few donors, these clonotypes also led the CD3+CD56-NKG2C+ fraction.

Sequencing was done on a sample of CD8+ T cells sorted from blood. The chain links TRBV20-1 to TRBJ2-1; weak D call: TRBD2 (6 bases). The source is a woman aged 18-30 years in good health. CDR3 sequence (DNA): TGCAGTGCTACCCTTCCTACTAGTGGGAGGTACAATGAGCAGTTCTTC. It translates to CSATLPTSGRYNEQFF.